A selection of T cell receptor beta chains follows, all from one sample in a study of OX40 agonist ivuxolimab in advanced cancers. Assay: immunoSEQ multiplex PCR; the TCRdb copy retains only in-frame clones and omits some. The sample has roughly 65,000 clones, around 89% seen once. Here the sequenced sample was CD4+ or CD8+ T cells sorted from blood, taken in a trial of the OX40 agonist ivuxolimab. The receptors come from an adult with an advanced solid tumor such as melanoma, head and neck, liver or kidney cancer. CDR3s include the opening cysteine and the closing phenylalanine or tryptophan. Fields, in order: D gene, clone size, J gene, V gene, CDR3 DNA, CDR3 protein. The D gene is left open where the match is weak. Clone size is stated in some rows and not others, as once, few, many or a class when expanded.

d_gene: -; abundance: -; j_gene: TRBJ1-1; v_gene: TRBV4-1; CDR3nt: TGCGCCAGCAGCCAAGATCGGGCCAAGGGACCTCTCTCTGAAGCTTTCTTT; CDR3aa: CASSQDRAKGPLSEAFF
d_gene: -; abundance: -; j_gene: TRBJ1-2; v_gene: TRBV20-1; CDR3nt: TGCAGTGCCCAGGGGCCGCATGGCTACACCTTC; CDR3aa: CSAQGPHGYTF
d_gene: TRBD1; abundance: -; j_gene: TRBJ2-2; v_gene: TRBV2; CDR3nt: TGTGCCAGCAGTGGAGGGGGCCGGACCGGGGAGCTGTTTTTT; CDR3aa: CASSGGGRTGELFF
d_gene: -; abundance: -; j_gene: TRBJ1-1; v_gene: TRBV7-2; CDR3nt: TGTGCCAGCAGCTGGTCCAGGGACACTGAAGCTTTCTTT; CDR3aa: CASSWSRDTEAFF
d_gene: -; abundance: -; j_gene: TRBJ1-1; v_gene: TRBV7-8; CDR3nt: TGTGCCAGCAGCTTAGGTACAGGGTACGCTTTCTTT; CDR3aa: CASSLGTGYAFF
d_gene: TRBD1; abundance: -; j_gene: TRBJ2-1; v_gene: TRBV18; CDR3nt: TGTGCCAGCTCACCAGGACAGGGGACGTACAATGAGCAGTTCTTC; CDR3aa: CASSPGQGTYNEQFF
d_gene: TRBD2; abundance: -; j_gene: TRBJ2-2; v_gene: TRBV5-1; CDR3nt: TGCGCCAGCAGCTTGGATCCTAGCGGGAGCCCCGGGGAGCTGTTTTTT; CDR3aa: CASSLDPSGSPGELFF
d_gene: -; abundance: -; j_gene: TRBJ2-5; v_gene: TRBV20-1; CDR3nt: TGCAGTAGCGCGGACCAAGAGACCCAGTACTTC; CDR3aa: CSSADQETQYF
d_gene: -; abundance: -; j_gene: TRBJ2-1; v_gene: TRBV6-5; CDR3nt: TGTGCCAGCAAGGGGTACTTTGAGCAGTTCTTC; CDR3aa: CASKGYFEQFF
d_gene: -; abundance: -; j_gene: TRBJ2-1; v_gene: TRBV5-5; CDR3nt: TGTGCCAGCAGCTTGGGCCCCCTGGTTTGGGATGAGCAGTTCTTC; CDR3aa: CASSLGPLVWDEQFF
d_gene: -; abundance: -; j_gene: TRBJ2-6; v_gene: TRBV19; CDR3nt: TGTGCCAGTAGTACCCTTTTAAAGGCGGACACCTCTGGGGCCAACGTCCTGACTTTC; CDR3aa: CASSTLLKADTSGANVLTF
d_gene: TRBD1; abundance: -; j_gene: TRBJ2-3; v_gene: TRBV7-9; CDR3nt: TGTGCCAGCAGCTTAGCGTTTAGAGGACAGGGCACAGATACGCAGTATTTT; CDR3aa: CASSLAFRGQGTDTQYF
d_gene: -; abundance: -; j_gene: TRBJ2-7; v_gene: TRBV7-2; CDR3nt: TGTGCCAGCAGCTTATCGTACTCCCTCTACGAGCAGTACTTC; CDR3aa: CASSLSYSLYEQYF
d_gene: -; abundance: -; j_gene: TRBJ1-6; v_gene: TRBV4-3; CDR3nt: TGCGCCAGCAGCCAAGATCACGGGGCGATGAATTCACCCCTCCACTTT; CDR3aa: CASSQDHGAMNSPLHF
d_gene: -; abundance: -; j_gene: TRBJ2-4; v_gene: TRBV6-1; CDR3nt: TGTGCCAGCACTCGGGAAGTCATAGCCAAAAACATTCAGTACTTC; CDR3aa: CASTREVIAKNIQYF
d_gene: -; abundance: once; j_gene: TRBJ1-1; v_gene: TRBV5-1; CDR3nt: TGCGCCAGCTCGCATCTGATGGAGGACACTGAAGCTTTCTTT; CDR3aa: CASSHLMEDTEAFF
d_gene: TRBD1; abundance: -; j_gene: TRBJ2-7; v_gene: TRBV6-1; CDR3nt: TGTGCCAGCAGTGCCAGACAGGGCGAGCAGTACTTC; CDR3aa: CASSARQGEQYF
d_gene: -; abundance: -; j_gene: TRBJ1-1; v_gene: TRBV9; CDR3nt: TGTGCCAGCAGCGCCCATTCCGGGAACACTGAAGCTTTCTTT; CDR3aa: CASSAHSGNTEAFF
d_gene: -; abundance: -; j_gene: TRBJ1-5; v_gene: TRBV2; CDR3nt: TGTGCCAGCAGTGACACAGGGCTAAATCAGCCCCAGCATTTT; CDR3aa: CASSDTGLNQPQHF
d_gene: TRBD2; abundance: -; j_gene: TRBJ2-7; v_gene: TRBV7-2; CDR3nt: TGTGCCAGCAGCTCAGGACCGGGAGGGCCCGAGCAGTACTTC; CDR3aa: CASSSGPGGPEQYF
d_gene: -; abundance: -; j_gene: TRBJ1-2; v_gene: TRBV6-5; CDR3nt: TGTGCCAGCACCACACTGGGTGTTGGCTACACCTTC; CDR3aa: CASTTLGVGYTF
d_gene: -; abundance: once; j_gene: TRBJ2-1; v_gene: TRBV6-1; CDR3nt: TGTGCCAGCAGTGCCCGACTGACGGGGGACTACAATGAGCAGTTCTTC; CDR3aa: CASSARLTGDYNEQFF